The 10 T cell receptor beta chains below were found in one sample sequenced in a study of cytomegalovirus exposure and HLA in healthy donors. PCR was performed using 60 Vbeta and 13 Jbeta primers. Assay used: immunoSEQ multiplex PCR; TCRdb lists only in-frame clones, some missing. The table has about 160,000 clones, more than 80% seen once. Sequenced sample: PBMCs. These receptors came from a woman aged 18-30 years in good health and CMV-seronegative.

V usage is TRBV5-1 and J usage is TRBJ2-5; a weak D match, TRBD2 (6 bases). Trimming shortened V by 2 bases and J by 5 bases, and 13 bases separated the two germline ends. This CDR3 region has 14 residues. The germline V gene has CDR1 SGHRS and CDR2 YFSETQ. CDR3: CASSFRFGGETQYF. The CDR3 DNA follows: TGCGCCAGCAGCTTTAGATTCGGAGGGGAGACCCAGTACTTC.

This clone was observed a handful of times. This sequence joins TRBV15 and TRBJ1-1; TRBD1 matches 7 bases. The germline CDR1 and CDR2 sequences are LNHNV and YYDKDF (reference sequence). Losses at the gene ends were 4 bases for V and 7 bases for J; bases not matched to a gene: 6. The CDR3 contains 13 residues. CDR3 region: CATSILRDSEAFF. CDR3 sequence (DNA): TGTGCCACCAGCATCCTCCGGGACAGTGAAGCTTTCTTT.

This clone was seen a handful of times. The rearrangement uses TRBV27 and TRBJ2-7; TRBD1 might be the D (7 bases). Germline CDR1 MNHEY, CDR2 SMNVEV (reference sequence). This CDR3 is built from 15 residues. With 5 bases removed from V and 2 bases from J, the gap between germline ends came to 16 bases. CDR3 DNA sequence: TGTGCCAGCAGTACGAGACAGGGAGGTACCTACGAGCAGTACTTC. This translates into CASSTRQGGTYEQYF.

The chain has TRBV19 and TRBJ2-3; 9 nucleotides align to TRBD2. Germline V gene lookup returns CDR1 LNHDA and CDR2 SQIVND (reference sequence). With 4 bases clipped from V and 5 bases from J, the junction kept 7 bases outside the gene matches. CDR3 length: 15 residues. The CDR3 DNA reads as TGTGCCAGTAGTAACGGCGGGAGGGGAGGAGATACGCAGTATTTT. Amino acid sequence: CASSNGGRGGDTQYF.

This clone occurred once. The chain links TRBV5-8 to TRBJ2-1, with 10 bases that match TRBD2. This CDR3 has 15 residues. Germline V gives CDR1 SGHTS, CDR2 YDEGEE. Germline trimming cut 7 bases from V and 4 bases from J; bases unmatched to any gene: 8. Here the CDR3 reads CASSTGTSEYNEQFF. CDR3 DNA sequence: TGTGCCAGCTCAACCGGGACTAGCGAGTACAATGAGCAGTTCTTC. Based on the CDR3 plus reference TRBV5-8 and TRBJ2-1, the full variable domain is EAGVTQSPTHLIKTRGQQATLRCSPISGHTSVYWYQQALGLGLQFLLWYDEGEERNRGNFPPRFSGRQFPNYSSELNVNALELEDSALYLCASSTGTSEYNEQFFGPGTRLTVL.

The chain couples TRBV7-6 to TRBJ2-1; TRBD2 matches at 11 bases. CDR1 and CDR2 from the germline V gene are SGHVS and FNYEAQ. CDR3 length: 17 amino acids. V lost 5 bases to trimming and J lost 6 bases; unmatched junction nucleotides: 12. CDR3 sequence reads: CASSNGLAGIPRNEQFF. Written as DNA, the CDR3 is TGTGCCAGCAGCAACGGACTAGCGGGCATCCCTCGCAATGAGCAGTTCTTC.

This clone was seen only a few times. The chain joins TRBV7-9 to TRBJ2-3, with 14 positions matching TRBD2. Per germline, CDR1 SEHNR and CDR2 FQNEAQ (reference sequence). The V and J ends lost 4 bases and 5 bases, in that order; junction bases with no gene match: 5. The CDR3 contains 16 residues. The CDR3 coding sequence is TGTGCCAGCAGCTCGGGACTAGCGGGAGCTGTAGATACGCAGTATTTT. Its translation: CASSSGLAGAVDTQYF. Full variable domain (remainder filled in from reference TRBV7-9 and TRBJ2-3): DTGVSQNPRHKITKRGQNVTFRCDPISEHNRLYWYRQTLGQGPEFLTYFQNEAQLEKSRLLSDRFSAERPKGSFSTLEIQRTEQGDSAMYLCASSSGLAGAVDTQYFGPGTRLTVL.

This chain links TRBV6-5 with TRBJ1-2; D perhaps matches TRBD1 (5 bases). CDR1 and CDR2 from the germline V gene are MNHEY and SVGAGI. Trimming took off 5 bases at V and 2 bases at J, with 9 bases between the two ends. This CDR3 region has 13 residues. CDR3 sequence reads: CASSKQENYGYTF. The CDR3 region has the DNA TGTGCCAGCAGTAAACAGGAAAACTATGGCTACACCTTC.

The V and J genes are TRBV12-5 and TRBJ1-1; D is unresolved. CDR1 is LGHNT and CDR2 is FRNRAP in the germline V gene. This CDR3 has 13 amino acids. Trimming removed 1 base from V and 6 bases from J, with 9 bases in between. CDR3 in DNA: TGTGCTAGTGGTTTGGATGGCGGCTCTGAAGCTTTCTTT. The encoded protein is CASGLDGGSEAFF.

The genes are TRBV5-6 and TRBJ1-4, with 7 bases matching TRBD1. The V and J ends lost 3 bases and 4 bases, in that order; junction bases with no gene match: 6. Germline V CDR1 and CDR2: SGHDT, YYEEEE. The CDR3 extends over 15 amino acids. The CDR3 DNA reads as TGTGCCAGCAGCTGGGGGACAGCAGTTAATGAAAAACTGTTTTTT. As protein: CASSWGTAVNEKLFF.